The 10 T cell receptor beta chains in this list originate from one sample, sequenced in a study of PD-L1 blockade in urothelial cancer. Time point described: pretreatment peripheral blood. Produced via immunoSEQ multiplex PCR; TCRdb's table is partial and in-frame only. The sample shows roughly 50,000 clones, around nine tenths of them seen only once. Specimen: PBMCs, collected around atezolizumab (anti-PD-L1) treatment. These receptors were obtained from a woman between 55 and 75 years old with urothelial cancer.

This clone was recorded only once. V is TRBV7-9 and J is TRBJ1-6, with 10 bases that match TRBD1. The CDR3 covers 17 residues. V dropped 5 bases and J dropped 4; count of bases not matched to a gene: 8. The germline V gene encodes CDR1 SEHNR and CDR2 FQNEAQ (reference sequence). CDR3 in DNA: TGTGCCAGCAGCCTAGACAGGGGGCGAAGATATAATTCACCCCTCCACTTT. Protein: CASSLDRGRRYNSPLHF.

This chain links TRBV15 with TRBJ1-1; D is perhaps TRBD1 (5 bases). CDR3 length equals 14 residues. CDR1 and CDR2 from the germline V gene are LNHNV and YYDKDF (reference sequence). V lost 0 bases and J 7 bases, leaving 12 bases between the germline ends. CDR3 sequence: CATSRDNGQGEAFF. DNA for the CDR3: TGTGCCACCAGCAGAGATAATGGGCAGGGTGAAGCTTTCTTT.

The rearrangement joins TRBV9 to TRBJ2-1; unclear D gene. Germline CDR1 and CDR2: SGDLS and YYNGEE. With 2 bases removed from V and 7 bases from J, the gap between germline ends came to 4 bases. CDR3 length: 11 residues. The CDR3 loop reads CASSVMNEQFF. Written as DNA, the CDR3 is TGTGCCAGCAGCGTTATGAATGAGCAGTTCTTC.

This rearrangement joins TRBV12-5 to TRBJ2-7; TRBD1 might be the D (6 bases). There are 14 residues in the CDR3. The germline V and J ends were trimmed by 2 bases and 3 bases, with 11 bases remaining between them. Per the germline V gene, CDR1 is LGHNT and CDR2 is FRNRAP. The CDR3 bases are TGTGCTAGTGGTTTGCTTGGACAGATCTACGAGCAGTACTTC. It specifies CASGLLGQIYEQYF. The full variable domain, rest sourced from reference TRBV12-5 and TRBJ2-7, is DARVTQTPRHKVTEMGQEVTMRCQPILGHNTVFWYRQTMMQGLELLAYFRNRAPLDDSGMPKDRFSAEMPDATLATLKIQPSEPRDSAVYFCASGLLGQIYEQYFGPGTRLTVT.

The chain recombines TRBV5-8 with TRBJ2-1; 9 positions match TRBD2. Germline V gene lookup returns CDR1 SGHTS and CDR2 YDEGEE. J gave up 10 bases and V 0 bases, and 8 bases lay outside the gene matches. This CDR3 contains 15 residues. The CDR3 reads CASSLVLAGAGEQFF. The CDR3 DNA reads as TGTGCCAGCAGCTTGGTATTAGCGGGAGCGGGAGAGCAGTTCTTC.

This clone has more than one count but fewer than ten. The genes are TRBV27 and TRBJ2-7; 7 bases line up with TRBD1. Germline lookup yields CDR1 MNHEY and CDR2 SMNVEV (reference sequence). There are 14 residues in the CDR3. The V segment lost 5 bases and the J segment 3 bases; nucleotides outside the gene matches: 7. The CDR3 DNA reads TGTGCCAGCAGTGAGCGGACAGGCTACTACGAGCAGTACTTC. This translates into CASSERTGYYEQYF.

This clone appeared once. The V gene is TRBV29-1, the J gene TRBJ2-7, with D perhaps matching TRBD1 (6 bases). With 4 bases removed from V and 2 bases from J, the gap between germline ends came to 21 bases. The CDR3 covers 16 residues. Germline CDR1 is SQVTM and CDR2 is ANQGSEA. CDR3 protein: CSVGPPLGRGTYEQYF. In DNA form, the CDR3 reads TGCAGCGTTGGTCCCCCCCTGGGCAGGGGCACCTACGAGCAGTACTTC.

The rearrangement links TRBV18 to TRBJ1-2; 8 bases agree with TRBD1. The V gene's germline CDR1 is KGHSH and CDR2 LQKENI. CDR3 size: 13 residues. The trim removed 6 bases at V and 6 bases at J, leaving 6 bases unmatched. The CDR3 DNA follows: TGTGCCAGCTCCCAGGGACAGGCTAATGGCTACACCTTC. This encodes CASSQGQANGYTF. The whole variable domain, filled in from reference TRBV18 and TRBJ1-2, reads NAGVMQNPRHLVRRRGQEARLRCSPMKGHSHVYWYRQLPEEGLKFMVYLQKENIIDESGMPKERFSAEFPKEGPSILRIQQVVRGDSAAYFCASSQGQANGYTFGSGTRLTVV.

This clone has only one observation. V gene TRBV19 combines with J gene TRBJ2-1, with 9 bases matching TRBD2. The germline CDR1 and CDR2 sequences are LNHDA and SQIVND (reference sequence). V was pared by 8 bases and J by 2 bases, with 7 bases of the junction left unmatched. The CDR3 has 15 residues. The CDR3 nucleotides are TGTGCCAGTGGAAAGACTAGCGGACCCTACAATGAGCAGTTCTTC. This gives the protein CASGKTSGPYNEQFF.

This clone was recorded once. As DNA, the CDR3 is TGTGCCAGCAGGAGCGGGGGCGGCACAGATACGCAGTATTTT. It codes for CASRSGGGTDTQYF. The chain joins TRBV7-2 to TRBJ2-3; 8 bases agree with TRBD2. The germline V gene has CDR1 SGHTA and CDR2 FQGNSA. V was pared by 6 bases and J by 1 base, with 3 bases of the junction left unmatched. CDR3 length equals 14 residues.